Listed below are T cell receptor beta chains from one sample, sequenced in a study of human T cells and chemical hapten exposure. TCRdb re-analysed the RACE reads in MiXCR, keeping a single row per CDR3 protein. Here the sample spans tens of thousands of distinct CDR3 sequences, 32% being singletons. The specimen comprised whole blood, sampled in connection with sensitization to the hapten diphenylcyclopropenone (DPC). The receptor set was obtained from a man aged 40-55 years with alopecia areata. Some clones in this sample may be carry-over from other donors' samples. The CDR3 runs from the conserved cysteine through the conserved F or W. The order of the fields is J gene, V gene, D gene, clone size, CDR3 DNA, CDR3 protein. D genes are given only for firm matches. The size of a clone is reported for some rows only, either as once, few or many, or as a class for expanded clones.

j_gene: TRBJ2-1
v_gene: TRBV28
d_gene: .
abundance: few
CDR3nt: TGTGCCAGCAGTTTTGGCAGGGGTAACAATGAGCAGTTCTTC
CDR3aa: CASSFGRGNNEQFF

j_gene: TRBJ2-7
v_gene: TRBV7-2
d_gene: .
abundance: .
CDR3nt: TGTGCCAGCAGCTTAGGATCCCAGGGTAACCCGTACGAGCAGTACTTC
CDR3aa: CASSLGSQGNPYEQYF

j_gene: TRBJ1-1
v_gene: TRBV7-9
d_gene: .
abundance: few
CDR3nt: TGTGCCAGCAGCTTAGTTAAGGACACTGAAGCTTTCTTT
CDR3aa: CASSLVKDTEAFF

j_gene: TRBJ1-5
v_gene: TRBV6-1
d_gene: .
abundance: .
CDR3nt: TGTGCCAGCAGAGAGAGACAGAACAATCAGCCCCAGCATTTT
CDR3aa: CASRERQNNQPQHF

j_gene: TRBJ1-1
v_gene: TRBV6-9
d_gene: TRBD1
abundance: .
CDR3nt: TGTGCCAGCAGTCCCGGGACAGGGGAGATGAACACTGAAGCTTTCTTT
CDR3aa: CASSPGTGEMNTEAFF

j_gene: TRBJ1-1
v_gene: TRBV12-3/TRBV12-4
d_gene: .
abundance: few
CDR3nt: TGTGCCAGCATTACTATAGGACGGAACACTGAAGCTTTCTTT
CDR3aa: CASITIGRNTEAFF

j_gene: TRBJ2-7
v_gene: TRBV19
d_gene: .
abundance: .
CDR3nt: TGTGCCAGTAGTGCGTATGGGGGTACGGCCTACGAGCAGTACTTC
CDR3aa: CASSAYGGTAYEQYF

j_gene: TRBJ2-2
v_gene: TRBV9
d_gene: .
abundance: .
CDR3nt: TGTGCTAGCAGCGTAAGGGTAACCGGGGAGCTGTTTTTT
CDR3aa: CASSVRVTGELFF

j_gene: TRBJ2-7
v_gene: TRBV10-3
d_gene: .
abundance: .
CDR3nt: TGTGCCACGCACCCTACGGGGGCCTACGAGCAGTACTTC
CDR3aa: CATHPTGAYEQYF

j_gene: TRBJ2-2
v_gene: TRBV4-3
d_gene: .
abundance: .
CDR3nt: TGCGCCAGCAGCCACGAAATTCCTGGCTTCACATTCACCGGGGAGCTGTTTTTT
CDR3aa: CASSHEIPGFTFTGELFF

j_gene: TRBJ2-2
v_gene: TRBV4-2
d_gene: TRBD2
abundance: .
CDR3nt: TGTGCCAGCAGCCAAGGCTCAGTGGGCGGGAGGACGAACACCGGGGAGCTGTTTTTT
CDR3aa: CASSQGSVGGRTNTGELFF

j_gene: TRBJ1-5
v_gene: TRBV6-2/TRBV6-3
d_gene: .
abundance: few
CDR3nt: TGTGCCAGCAGTCTCCAGACAGAGAATCAGCCCCAGCATTTT
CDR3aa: CASSLQTENQPQHF

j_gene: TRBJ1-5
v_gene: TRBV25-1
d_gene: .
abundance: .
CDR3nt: TGTGCCAGCAGTTATTCCCGGGTCATCGTGAGGCCCCAGCATTTT
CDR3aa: CASSYSRVIVRPQHF

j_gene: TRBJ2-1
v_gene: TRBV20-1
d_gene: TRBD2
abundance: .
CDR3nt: TGCAGTGCTTTTACTAGCGGATTGAGCGCGGGTGAGCAGTTCTTC
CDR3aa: CSAFTSGLSAGEQFF

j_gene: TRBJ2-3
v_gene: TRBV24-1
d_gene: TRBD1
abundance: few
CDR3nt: TGTGCCACCAGTGTTGGGACAGGGGTAACAGATACGCAGTATTTT
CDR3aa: CATSVGTGVTDTQYF

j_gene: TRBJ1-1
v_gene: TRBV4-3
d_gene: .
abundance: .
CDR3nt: TGCGCCAGCAGCCAATCCCAGACAGGGAACACTGAAGCTTTCTTT
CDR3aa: CASSQSQTGNTEAFF

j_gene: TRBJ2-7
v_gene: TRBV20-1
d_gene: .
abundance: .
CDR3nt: TGCAGTGCTCCGCCAGTCGGCCACGAGCAGTACTTC
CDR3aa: CSAPPVGHEQYF

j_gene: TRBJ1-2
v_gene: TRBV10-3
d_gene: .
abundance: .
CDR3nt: TGTGCCATCAACGGGGTGGGGGAAGGCTACACCTTC
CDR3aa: CAINGVGEGYTF

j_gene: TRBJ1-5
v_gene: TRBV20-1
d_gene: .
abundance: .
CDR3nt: TGCAGTGCTAGAGAGCCGGGAACGAATCAGCCCCAGCATTTT
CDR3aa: CSAREPGTNQPQHF

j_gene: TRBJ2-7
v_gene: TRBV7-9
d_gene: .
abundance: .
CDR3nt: TGTGCCAGCAGCTTAGCCCTAGGTGACGAGCAGTACTTC
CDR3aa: CASSLALGDEQYF

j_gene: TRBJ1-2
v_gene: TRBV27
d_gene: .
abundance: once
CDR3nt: TGTGCCAGCAGTTTAAGTGACGGAATCTATGGCTACACCTTC
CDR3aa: CASSLSDGIYGYTF

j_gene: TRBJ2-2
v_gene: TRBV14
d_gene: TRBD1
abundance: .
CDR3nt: TGTGCCAGCAGCCCTCATTCGCCCGTCGACAGGGCGAACACCGGGGAGCTGTTTTTT
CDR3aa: CASSPHSPVDRANTGELFF

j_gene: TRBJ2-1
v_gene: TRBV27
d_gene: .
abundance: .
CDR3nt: TGTGCCAGCAGGACAAAGGGTCAAGAGCAGTTCTTC
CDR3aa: CASRTKGQEQFF

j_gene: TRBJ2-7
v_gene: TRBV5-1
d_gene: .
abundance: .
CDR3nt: TGCGCCAGCAGCCCTGGAGGAGACCTCGGCGAGCAGTACTTC
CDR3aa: CASSPGGDLGEQYF

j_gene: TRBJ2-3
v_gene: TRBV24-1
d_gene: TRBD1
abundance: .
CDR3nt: TGTGCCACCAGTGATTCCGCCCAGGGACAGGGTCGGACAGATACGCAGTATTTT
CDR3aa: CATSDSAQGQGRTDTQYF

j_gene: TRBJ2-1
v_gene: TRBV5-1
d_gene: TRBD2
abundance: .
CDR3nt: TGCGCCAGCAGCTTGGTGGGCGGGGGGGACTTCGAGCAGTTCTTC
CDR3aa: CASSLVGGGDFEQFF

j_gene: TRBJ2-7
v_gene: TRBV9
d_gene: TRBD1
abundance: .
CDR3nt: TGTGCCAGCAACCCGACAGGGGGGAATTACGAGCAGTACTTC
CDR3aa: CASNPTGGNYEQYF

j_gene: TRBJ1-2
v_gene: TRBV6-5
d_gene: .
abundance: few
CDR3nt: TGTGCCAGCAGTTACTCGTGGGGGCGTAAGGATGGCTACACCTTC
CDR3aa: CASSYSWGRKDGYTF

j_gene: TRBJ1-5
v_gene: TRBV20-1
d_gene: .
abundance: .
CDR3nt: TGCAGTGCTAGATCGCTGGCTAATCAGCCCCAGCATTTT
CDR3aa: CSARSLANQPQHF

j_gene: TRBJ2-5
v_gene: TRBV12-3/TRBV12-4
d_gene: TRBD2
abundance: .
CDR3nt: TGTGCCAGCAGACGGGGACTAGCGGGAGTCCAAGAGACCCAGTACTTC
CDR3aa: CASRRGLAGVQETQYF

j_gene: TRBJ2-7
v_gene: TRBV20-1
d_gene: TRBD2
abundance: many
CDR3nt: TGCAGTGCTAGAGTGAGCGGGAGATCCGCCGAGCAGTACTTC
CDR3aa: CSARVSGRSAEQYF

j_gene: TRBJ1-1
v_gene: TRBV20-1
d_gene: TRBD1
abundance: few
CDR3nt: TGCAGTCCCCGGGACAGAGTTTTCATGAACACTGAAGCTTTCTTT
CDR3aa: CSPRDRVFMNTEAFF

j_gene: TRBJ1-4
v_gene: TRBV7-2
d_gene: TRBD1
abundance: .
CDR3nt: TGTGCCAGCAGCTTAGAACGGGCAGGGGGTAATGAAAAACTGTTTTTT
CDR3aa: CASSLERAGGNEKLFF

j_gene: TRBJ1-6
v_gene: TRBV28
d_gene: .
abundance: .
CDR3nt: TGTGCCAGCAGTTTTTCAGGAATGCTAGTTTCACCCCTCCACTTT
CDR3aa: CASSFSGMLVSPLHF

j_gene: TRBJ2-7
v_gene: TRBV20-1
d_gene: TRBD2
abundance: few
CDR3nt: TGCAGTGCTTTGGATAGCGGGAGGCTCCTTTACGAGCAGTACTTC
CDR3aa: CSALDSGRLLYEQYF

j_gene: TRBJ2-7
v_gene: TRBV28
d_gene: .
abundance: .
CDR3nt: TGTGCCAGCGTCGCTAGCGCCTACGAGCAGTACTTC
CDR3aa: CASVASAYEQYF

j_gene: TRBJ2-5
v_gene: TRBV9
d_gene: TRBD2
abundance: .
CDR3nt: TGTGCCAGCAGCCCTCAAGGGCTAGCGGGAAAAGAGACCCAGTACTTC
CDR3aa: CASSPQGLAGKETQYF

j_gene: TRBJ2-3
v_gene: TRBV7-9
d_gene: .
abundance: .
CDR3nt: TGTGCCAGCAGCTTATTCACGGGGGGCAGTTTTGCAGATACGCAGTATTTT
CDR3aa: CASSLFTGGSFADTQYF

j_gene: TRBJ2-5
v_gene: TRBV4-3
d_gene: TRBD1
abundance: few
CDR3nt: TGCGCCAGCAGCCAAGGAGGCAGGGGGCTGGAGACCCAGTACTTC
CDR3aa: CASSQGGRGLETQYF

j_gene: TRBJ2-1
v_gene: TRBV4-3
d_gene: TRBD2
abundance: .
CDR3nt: TGCGCCAGCAGCCAAGACGTAGCGGGAGGGTACAATGAGCAGTTCTTC
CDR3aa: CASSQDVAGGYNEQFF

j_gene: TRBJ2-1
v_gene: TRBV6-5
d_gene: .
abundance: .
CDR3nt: TGTGCCAGCAGTTACGACTCCTACAATGAGCAGTTCTTC
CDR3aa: CASSYDSYNEQFF

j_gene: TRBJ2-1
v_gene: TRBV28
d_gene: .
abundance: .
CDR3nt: TGTGCCAGCAGTGACCCCCAGCTAATCCGCTTC
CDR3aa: CASSDPQLIRF

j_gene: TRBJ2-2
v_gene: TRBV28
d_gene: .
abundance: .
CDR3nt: TGTGCCAGCAGTCCCTTGCCCTTGAACACCGGGGAGCTGTTTTTT
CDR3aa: CASSPLPLNTGELFF

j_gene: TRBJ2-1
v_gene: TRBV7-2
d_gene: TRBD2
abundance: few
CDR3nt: TGTGCCAGCAGCTTAGGTTGGACTAGCGGTCGGGAGCAGTTCTTC
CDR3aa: CASSLGWTSGREQFF

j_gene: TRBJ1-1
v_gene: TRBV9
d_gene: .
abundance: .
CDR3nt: TGTGCCAGCAGCGTATCGGGTTCGAGGTGGGACACTGAAGCTTTCTTT
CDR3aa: CASSVSGSRWDTEAFF

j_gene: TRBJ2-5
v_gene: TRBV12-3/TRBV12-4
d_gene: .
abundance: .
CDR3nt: TGTGCCAGCAGTTTCCTGACTAAAGAGACCCAGTACTTC
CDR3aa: CASSFLTKETQYF

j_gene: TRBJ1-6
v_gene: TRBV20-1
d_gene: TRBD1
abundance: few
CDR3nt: TGCAGTGCCTGGGGACAGTATGATTCACCCCTCCACTTT
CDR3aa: CSAWGQYDSPLHF

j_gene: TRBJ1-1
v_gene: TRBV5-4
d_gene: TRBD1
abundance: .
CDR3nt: TGTGCCAGCAGCGCACCGACAGGGTCCCTCACTGAAGCTTTCTTT
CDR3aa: CASSAPTGSLTEAFF

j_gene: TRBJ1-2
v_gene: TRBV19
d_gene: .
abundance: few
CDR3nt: TGTGCCAGTAGTATAGAGCCCGGGAGAGACTATGGCTACACCTTC
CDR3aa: CASSIEPGRDYGYTF

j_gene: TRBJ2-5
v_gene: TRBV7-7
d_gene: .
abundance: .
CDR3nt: TGTGCCAGCAGCTTCCGGGACCCCTCAGCCTCCAGAGGAGAGACCCAGTACTTC
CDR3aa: CASSFRDPSASRGETQYF

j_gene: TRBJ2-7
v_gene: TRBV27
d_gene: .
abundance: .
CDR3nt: TGTGCCAGCAGTTTATATTTTGCGGCAAGCTCCTACGAGCAGTACTTC
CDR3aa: CASSLYFAASSYEQYF

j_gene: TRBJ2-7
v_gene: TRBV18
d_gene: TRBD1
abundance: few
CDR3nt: TGTGCCAGCTCACTCACGGAGGGGACAGGGAACTACGAGCAGTACTTC
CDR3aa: CASSLTEGTGNYEQYF

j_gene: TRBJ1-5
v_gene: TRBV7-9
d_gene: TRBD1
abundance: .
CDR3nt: TGTGCCAGCAGCTCCGGGACAGGGTTTGTAGGGCCCAATCAGCCCCAGCATTTT
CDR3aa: CASSSGTGFVGPNQPQHF